The text below deals with one TCR beta chain. There is no known antigen for this receptor. One end of the junction is discordant with germline, which a read error may explain. Library preparation employed the immunoSEQ multiplex PCR assay. Entries here come from immuneACCESS through TCRdb and include only in-frame sequences with V and J called. Some clones fail to appear in such tables; in the studies checked, an unresolved V gene covers under half of the shortfall, and the cause of the remainder is unknown. The sample table shows about 100,000 clones, and more than 75% are seen once. Approximately 20% of the sample comes from the top ten. This sample was taken from a study of control samples from healthy donors and cancer patients (dated by TCRdb to 2020 to 2021). Including the terminal cysteine and phenylalanine, the CDR3 comprises 13 residues. Here the CDR3 DNA is all that survives: 39 bases in frame from base 1. Sequences LNHDA (CDR1) and SQIVND (CDR2) are obtained from the germline V gene (reference sequence).

The sequence came from a woman between 45 and 65 years old in good health. The chain employs TRBV19 and TRBJ1-4; a tentative D call is TRBD1 (6 bases match). The material sequenced was blood. The DNA sequence follows: TGTGCAAGTAGAGGGGGGGTAGGGGAAAAACTGTTTTTT. Protein translation: CASRGGVGEKLFF.